A single sample gave rise to the 15 T cell receptor beta chains below, sequenced in a study of spatial heterogeneity in lung cancer. TCRdb used MiXCR to reprocess the 5' RACE reads, holding one entry per CDR3 protein. The table has more than 30,000 distinct CDR3 sequences, approximately 6.3% seen once. The time point is: sample taken at primary tumor resection. Without sorting, whole RNA was sequenced from tumor, nontumor lung or frozen PBMC. The material was PBMCs, obtained at surgery. The receptor source for this set is a male donor with early-stage non-small cell lung cancer.

This clonotype was recorded at least ten times. The chain couples TRBV21-1 to TRBJ1-5; TRBD1 reflects the table's D call only, with no check against the DNA. TRBV21-1 is a known pseudogene. CDR3 length equals 19 residues. DNA for the CDR3: TGTGCCAGCAGCAAAAGGGGGGGGACAGGGGGCAAAGGCAATCAGCCCCAGCATTTT. As protein: CASSKRGGTGGKGNQPQHF.

This clonotype was counted a few times. The chain joins TRBV6-5 to TRBJ1-4; weak D call: TRBD1 (6 bases). CDR3 length: 15 residues. Germline values: CDR1 MNHEY, CDR2 SVGAGI. The V and J ends lost 6 bases and 4 bases respectively, with 15 bases between them. In DNA form, the CDR3 reads TGTGCCAGCAGCCTCGGACAGTCTCTTAATGAAAAACTGTTTTTT. As protein: CASSLGQSLNEKLFF.

This clonotype was counted ten times or more. This rearrangement joins TRBV2 to TRBJ2-7; D uncertain. Deletions cut 6 bases from V and 4 bases from J, with 10 bases between. The V gene's germline CDR1 is SNHLY and CDR2 FYNNEI. The CDR3 runs to 12 residues. Written as DNA, the CDR3 is TGTGCCAGCAGCGTAGGAGCGTACGAGCAGTACTTC. Translation gives CASSVGAYEQYF. The complete variable domain, with remaining parts taken from reference TRBV2 and TRBJ2-7, reads EPEVTQTPSHQVTQMGQEVILRCVPISNHLYFYWYRQILGQKVEFLVSFYNNEISEKSEIFDDQFSVERPDGSNFTLKIRSTKLEDSAMYFCASSVGAYEQYFGPGTRLTVT.

This clonotype showed up many times. V and J are TRBV7-2 and TRBJ1-6, with 8 bases lining up with TRBD1. After removal of 2 bases from V and 7 bases from J, the junction contained 4 bases not matched to a gene. The length of the CDR3 is 15 residues. Germline V lookup: CDR1 SGHTA, CDR2 FQGNSA. The CDR3 sequence is CASSLRTGRNSPLHF. CDR3 coding DNA: TGTGCCAGCAGCTTACGGACAGGGCGCAATTCACCCCTCCACTTT.

The chain uses TRBV11-2 and TRBJ2-7; D remains ambiguous. From germline, CDR1 is SGHAT and CDR2 FQNNGV. This CDR3 region has 14 residues. V was clipped by 0 bases and J by 2 bases, with 8 bases between them. The chain's CDR3 is CASSLDLRTYEQYF. DNA for the CDR3: TGTGCCAGCAGCTTAGATCTACGGACCTACGAGCAGTACTTC.

This clonotype was detected many times. V gene TRBV5-5 combines with J gene TRBJ1-1, with 8 bases lining up with TRBD1. CDR1 is SGHKS and CDR2 is YYEKEE in the germline V gene (reference sequence). V was clipped by 5 bases and J by 3 bases; unmatched bases: 3. The CDR3 extends over 13 amino acids. The CDR3: CASSPDRDTEAFF. Here the CDR3 DNA reads TGTGCCAGCAGTCCGGACAGGGACACTGAAGCTTTCTTT.

V and J are TRBV12-3 or TRBV12-4 and TRBJ2-1; the D is unclear. There are 11 residues in the CDR3. Trimming pared 5 bases from V and 7 bases from J, leaving 6 bases between. As DNA, the CDR3 is TGTGCCAGCAGTCCGGGTAATGAGCAGTTCTTC. Its protein product is CASSPGNEQFF.

A few counts support this clonotype. V and J are TRBV20-1 and TRBJ1-2; D might be TRBD1 (5 bases). Trimming shortened V by 0 bases and J by 6 bases, and 17 bases separated the two germline ends. Per germline, CDR1 DFQATT and CDR2 SNEGSKA (reference sequence). This CDR3 is built from 15 residues. The CDR3, as DNA: TGCAGTGCTAGAGACAGGAGGACCCAGGGAAATGGCTACACCTTC. Translation: CSARDRRTQGNGYTF.

This clonotype has a handful of counts. The V and J genes are TRBV10-3 and TRBJ1-5, with 7 bases aligning to TRBD1. CDR1 is ENHRY and CDR2 is SYGVKD in the germline V gene. Trimming took 0 bases from V and 5 from J; bases not matched to a gene: 13. The CDR3 length is 18 residues. The CDR3 nucleotides read TGTGCCATCAGTGAGTCGATACAGGGGATGACGTTTGATCAGCCCCAGCATTTT. Amino acid sequence: CAISESIQGMTFDQPQHF.

The V call is TRBV20-1, the J call TRBJ2-7; D call uncertain. The germline gives CDR1 DFQATT, CDR2 SNEGSKA (reference sequence). Trimming cost V 0 bases and J 3 bases, with 6 bases left between them. The CDR3 has 12 amino acids. CDR3 region: CSAREGDYEQYF. The CDR3 DNA sequence: TGCAGTGCTAGAGAAGGAGACTACGAGCAGTACTTC.

This clonotype is termed medium-sized. This chain uses TRBV29-1 with TRBJ2-3, with D perhaps TRBD1 (5 bases). V was cut by 3 bases and J by 3 bases, with 13 bases left in between. Looked up from germline, CDR1 is SQVTM and CDR2 is ANQGSEA. The length of the CDR3 is 14 residues. The DNA for the CDR3 is TGCAGCGTTGATTCGCCGCAGGGAACAGATACGCAGTATTTT. Translated: CSVDSPQGTDTQYF.

The gene calls are TRBV7-9 and TRBJ2-3, with D maybe TRBD1 (6 bases). With 0 bases removed from V and 1 base from J, the gap between germline ends came to 17 bases. This CDR3 contains 18 residues. Germline V gene sequence: CDR1 SEHNR, CDR2 FQNEAQ (reference sequence). In nucleotides, the CDR3 is TGTGCCAGCAGCTTAGCGGCTATTCGAGGGGGTCGCACAGATACGCAGTATTTT. Translating it yields CASSLAAIRGGRTDTQYF.

The table lists this clonotype with many counts. The chain employs TRBV10-3 and TRBJ1-2; TRBD1 aligns across 7 bases. The CDR3 is 12 amino acids. V trimming: 9 bases; J trimming: 2 bases; junction bases outside the gene matches: 3. The germline gives CDR1 ENHRY, CDR2 SYGVKD. CDR3 bases: TGTGCCATTCTGGGACAGAACTATGGCTACACCTTC. Translating it yields CAILGQNYGYTF.

This clonotype was observed at least ten times. The V gene is TRBV15, the J gene TRBJ1-5; weak D call: TRBD1 (6 bases). Deletions cut 6 bases from V and 5 bases from J, with 17 bases between. Germline loops: CDR1 LNHNV, CDR2 YYDKDF (reference sequence). The CDR3 is made up of 15 amino acids. DNA for the CDR3: TGTGCCACCAGTCAGGCTAGACAGGTATATCAGCCCCAGCATTTT. Translated, it gives CATSQARQVYQPQHF.

This clonotype was detected ten times or more. This rearrangement joins TRBV10-3 to TRBJ2-3; 7 nucleotides match TRBD2. CDR3 length: 16 amino acids. The ends lost 11 bases at V and 0 bases at J; junction bases unmatched: 14. CDR1 is ENHRY, CDR2 SYGVKD, per germline. The CDR3 nucleotides read TGTGCCGGCGGAGGCGGGGGTTCCCATAGCACAGATACGCAGTATTTT. It encodes CAGGGGGSHSTDTQYF.